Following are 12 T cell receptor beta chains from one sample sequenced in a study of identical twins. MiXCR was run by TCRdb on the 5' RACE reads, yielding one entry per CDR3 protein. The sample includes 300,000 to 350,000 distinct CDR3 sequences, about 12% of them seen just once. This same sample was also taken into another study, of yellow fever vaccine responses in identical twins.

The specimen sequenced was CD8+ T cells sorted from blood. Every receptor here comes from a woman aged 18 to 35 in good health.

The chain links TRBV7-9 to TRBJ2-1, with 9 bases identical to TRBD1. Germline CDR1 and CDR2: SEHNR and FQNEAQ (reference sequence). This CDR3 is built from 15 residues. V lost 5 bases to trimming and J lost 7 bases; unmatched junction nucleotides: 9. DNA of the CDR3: TGTGCCAGCAGCCCACCGGGGACAGGGTTGAATGAGCAGTTCTTC. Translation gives CASSPPGTGLNEQFF.

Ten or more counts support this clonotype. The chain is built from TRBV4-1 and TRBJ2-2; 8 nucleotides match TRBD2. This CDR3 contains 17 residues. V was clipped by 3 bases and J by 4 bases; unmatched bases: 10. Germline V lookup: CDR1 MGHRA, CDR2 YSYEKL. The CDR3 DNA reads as TGCGCCAGCAGCCACCTTCGAGCGGGAGTTCGCACCGGGGAGCTGTTTTTT. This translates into CASSHLRAGVRTGELFF.

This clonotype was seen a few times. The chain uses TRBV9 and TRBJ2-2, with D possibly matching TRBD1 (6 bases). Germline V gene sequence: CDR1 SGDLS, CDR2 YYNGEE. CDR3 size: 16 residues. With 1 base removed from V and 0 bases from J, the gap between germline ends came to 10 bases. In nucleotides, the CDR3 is TGTGCCAGCAGCGTAACAACAGGGACGAACACCGGGGAGCTGTTTTTT. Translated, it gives CASSVTTGTNTGELFF.

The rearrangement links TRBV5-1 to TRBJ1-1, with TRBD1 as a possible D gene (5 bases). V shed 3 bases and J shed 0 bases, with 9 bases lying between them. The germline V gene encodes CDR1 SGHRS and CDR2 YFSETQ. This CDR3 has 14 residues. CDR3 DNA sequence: TGCGCCAGCAGCTGGGACCCATTGAACACTGAAGCTTTCTTT. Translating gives CASSWDPLNTEAFF.

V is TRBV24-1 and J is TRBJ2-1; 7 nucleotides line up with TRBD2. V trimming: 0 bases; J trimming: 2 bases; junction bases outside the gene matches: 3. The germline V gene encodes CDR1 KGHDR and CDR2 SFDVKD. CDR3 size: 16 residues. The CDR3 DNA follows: TGTGCCACCAGTGATTTGCAGAGCGGGACCTACAATGAGCAGTTCTTC. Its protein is CATSDLQSGTYNEQFF.

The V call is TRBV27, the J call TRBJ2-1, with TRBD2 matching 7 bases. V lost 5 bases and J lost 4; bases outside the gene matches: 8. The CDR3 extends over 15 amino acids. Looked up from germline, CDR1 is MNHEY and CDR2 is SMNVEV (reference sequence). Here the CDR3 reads CASSPSGTWYNEQFF. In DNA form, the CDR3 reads TGTGCCAGCAGTCCGAGCGGGACGTGGTACAATGAGCAGTTCTTC.

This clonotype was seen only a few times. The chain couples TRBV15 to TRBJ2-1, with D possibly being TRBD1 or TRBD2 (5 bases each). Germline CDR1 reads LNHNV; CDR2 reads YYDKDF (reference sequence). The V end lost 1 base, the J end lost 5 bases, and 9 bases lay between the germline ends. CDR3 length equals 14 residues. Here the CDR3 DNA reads TGTGCCACCAGCAGAGTTCGGGGCAACAATGAGCAGTTCTTC. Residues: CATSRVRGNNEQFF.

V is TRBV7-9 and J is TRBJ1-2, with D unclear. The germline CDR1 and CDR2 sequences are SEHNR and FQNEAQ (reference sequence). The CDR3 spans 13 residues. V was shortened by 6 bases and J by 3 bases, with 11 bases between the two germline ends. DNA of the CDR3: TGTGCCAGCAGTTCACCGACGGACTATGGCTACACCTTC. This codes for CASSSPTDYGYTF.

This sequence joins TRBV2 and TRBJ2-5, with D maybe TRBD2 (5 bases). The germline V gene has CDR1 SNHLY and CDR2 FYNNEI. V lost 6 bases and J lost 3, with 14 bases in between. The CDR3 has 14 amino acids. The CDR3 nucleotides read TGTGCCAGCAGGCCCCAATTGAGGGAAGAGACCCAGTACTTC. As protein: CASRPQLREETQYF.

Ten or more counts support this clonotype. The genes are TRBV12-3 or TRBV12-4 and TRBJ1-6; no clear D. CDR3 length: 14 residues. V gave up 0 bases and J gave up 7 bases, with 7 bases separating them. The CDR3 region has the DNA TGTGCCAGCAGTTTAGCAGGGCGCAATTCACCCCTCCACTTT. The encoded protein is CASSLAGRNSPLHF.

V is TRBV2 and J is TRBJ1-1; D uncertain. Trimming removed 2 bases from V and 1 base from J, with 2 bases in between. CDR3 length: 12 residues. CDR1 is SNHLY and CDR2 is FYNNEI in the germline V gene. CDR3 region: CASSETNTEAFF. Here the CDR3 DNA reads TGTGCCAGCAGTGAAACGAACACTGAAGCTTTCTTT.

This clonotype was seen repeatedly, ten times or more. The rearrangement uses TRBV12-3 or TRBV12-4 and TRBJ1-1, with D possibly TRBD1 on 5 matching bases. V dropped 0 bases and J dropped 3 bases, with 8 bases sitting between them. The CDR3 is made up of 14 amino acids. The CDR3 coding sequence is TGTGCCAGCAGTTTAGCGGGACGGTACACTGAAGCTTTCTTT. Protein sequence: CASSLAGRYTEAFF.